The 21 T cell receptor beta chains below were found in one sample sequenced in a study of blood T cells in healthy people across ages. With a J-beta primer mix and a sample-barcoded 5' primer, a second PCR ran 7 to 11 cycles. A single record per CDR3 protein comes from TCRdb applying MiXCR to the 5' RACE reads. The profile shows fewer than 800,000 distinct CDR3 sequences, under 25% of them singletons. The sequenced sample was blood. The origin of the receptors is a man between 70 and 80 years old in good health.

This clonotype was detected only a few times. J is TRBJ2-5 and V is TRBV6-2 or TRBV6-3; 9 nucleotides agree with TRBD2. This CDR3 region has 14 residues. Germline CDR1 and CDR2: MNHEY and SVGEGT. Trimming at V came to 6 bases and at J to 1 base, leaving 3 bases not matched to a gene. The CDR3 DNA sequence: TGTGCCAGCAGCACTAGCGGGTTCCAAGAGACCCAGTACTTC. Translated, it gives CASSTSGFQETQYF.

The chain has TRBV18 and TRBJ2-1; 8 positions match TRBD2. Germline assignment: CDR1 KGHSH and CDR2 LQKENI. The V segment lost 3 bases and the J segment 7 bases; nucleotides outside the gene matches: 5. The CDR3 runs to 14 residues. DNA of the CDR3: TGTGCCAGCTCACCTTTAGCGGGAAATAATGAGCAGTTCTTC. Protein sequence: CASSPLAGNNEQFF.

As concerns this clonotype: Given a much more abundant clone one base away, this may be a read error. The rearrangement links TRBV28 to TRBJ2-7; 10 nucleotides agree with TRBD2. CDR1 and CDR2 (germline): MDHEN, SYDVKM. This CDR3 spans 16 amino acids. V gave up 3 bases and J gave up 3 bases; unmatched junction bases: 8. CDR3 DNA: TGTGCCAGCAGTTTGCCGCCTAGCGGGAGTGACTACGAGCAGTACTTC. This gives the protein CASSLPPSGSDYEQYF.

This clonotype was counted many times. The chain employs TRBV28 and TRBJ1-2; D remains ambiguous. Germline V gives CDR1 MDHEN, CDR2 SYDVKM. Trimming cost V 4 bases and J 3 bases, with 6 bases left between them. This CDR3 has 12 amino acids. CDR3 residues: CASSSRYYGYTF. The CDR3 nucleotides are TGTGCCAGCAGTTCCAGATACTATGGCTACACCTTC.

V usage is TRBV28 and J usage is TRBJ2-5; D gene ambiguous. Trimming took 4 bases from V and 9 from J, leaving 18 bases between them. Germline-derived CDR1 and CDR2 are MDHEN and SYDVKM. The CDR3 runs to 14 residues. The CDR3 region has the DNA TGTGCCAGCAGTTCTGGACCGACTGCTGGGGCCCAGTACTTC. Translated: CASSSGPTAGAQYF.

This clonotype came up a few times. The rearrangement uses TRBV12-3 or TRBV12-4 and TRBJ2-1, with D uncertain. Trimming took off 7 bases at V and 6 bases at J, with 7 bases between the two ends. The CDR3 is 11 amino acids. CDR3 bases: TGTGCCAGCATGGTGGGCAATGAGCAGTTCTTC. The encoded protein is CASMVGNEQFF.

The chain uses TRBV12-3 or TRBV12-4 and TRBJ2-3; perhaps TRBD2 as D (7 bases). The CDR3 totals 15 residues. V was cut by 4 bases and J by 5 bases, with 16 bases left in between. The CDR3 bases are TGTGCCAGCAGTTCCCCTAGAGGGGGGGGAGATACGCAGTATTTT. Translated: CASSSPRGGGDTQYF.

The V call is TRBV18, the J call TRBJ1-1; D is perhaps TRBD1 (5 bases). The CDR3 is 13 residues long. In germline, CDR1 is KGHSH, CDR2 LQKENI. V lost 3 bases and J 7 bases, leaving 12 bases between the germline ends. The chain's CDR3 is CASSPRDGDEAFF. Here the CDR3 DNA reads TGTGCCAGCTCACCCCGGGACGGTGATGAAGCTTTCTTT.

V usage is TRBV20-1 and J usage is TRBJ2-5, with 8 positions matching TRBD1. This CDR3 has 16 residues. Per germline, CDR1 DFQATT and CDR2 SNEGSKA (reference sequence). The junction had 8 bases not matched to a gene; V was cut back by 2 bases and J by 0 bases. The CDR3 DNA follows: TGCAGTGCTAGACCCCCGACAGGGGTGTACCAAGAGACCCAGTACTTC. Translating gives CSARPPTGVYQETQYF.

This clonotype occurred a few times. The V gene is TRBV5-1, the J gene TRBJ2-1; TRBD1 agrees at 10 bases. Looked up from germline, CDR1 is SGHRS and CDR2 is YFSETQ. The length of the CDR3 is 16 residues. Trimming removed 2 bases from V and 5 bases from J; junction bases left unmatched: 7. CDR3 sequence (DNA): TGCGCCAGCAGCTTTAAACCCGGGACAGGGGACAATGAGCAGTTCTTC. Translating it yields CASSFKPGTGDNEQFF.

V is TRBV6-2 or TRBV6-3 and J is TRBJ1-2; TRBD1 might be the D (6 bases). The V end lost 5 bases, the J end lost 7 bases, and 14 bases lay between the germline ends. CDR1 MNHEY and CDR2 SVGEGT come from the germline V gene. This CDR3 has 13 amino acids. CDR3 sequence (DNA): TGTGCCAGCAGTCCCGGGGGCGTTTCTGGCTACACCTTC. Residues: CASSPGGVSGYTF.

V and J are TRBV6-6 and TRBJ1-1, with a tentative D call TRBD1 (6 bases). Germline V CDR1 and CDR2: MNHNY, SVGAGI (reference sequence). V was trimmed by 2 bases and J by 4 bases, leaving 11 bases between them. This CDR3 comprises 14 residues. The CDR3: CASSYVGAGTEAFF. The DNA of the CDR3 is TGTGCCAGCAGTTACGTGGGGGCCGGCACTGAAGCTTTCTTT.

The chain combines TRBV10-3 with TRBJ1-1; no clear D. This CDR3 is 13 amino acids long. Germline V gene sequence: CDR1 ENHRY, CDR2 SYGVKD. With 10 bases removed from V and 0 bases from J, the gap between germline ends came to 12 bases. The CDR3 DNA reads TGTGCCACCCAGACAAGGATGAACACTGAAGCTTTCTTT. This translates into CATQTRMNTEAFF.

The CDR3 spells CASSQGDRDTGELFF. CDR3 nucleotides: TGCGCCAGCAGCCAAGGCGACCGGGACACCGGGGAGCTGTTTTTT. The V and J genes are TRBV4-3 and TRBJ2-2; no clear D gene. CDR3 size: 15 residues. CDR1 is LGHNA and CDR2 is YSLEER in the germline V gene. The V end lost 1 base, the J end lost 3 bases, and 9 bases lay between the germline ends.

This chain joins TRBV28 and TRBJ2-1; D call uncertain. The CDR3 extends over 13 amino acids. Trimming stripped 0 bases from V and 8 bases from J, with 8 bases between. Germline V CDR1 and CDR2: MDHEN, SYDVKM. The CDR3 loop reads CASSLWGSDEQFF. For the CDR3, the DNA is TGTGCCAGCAGTTTATGGGGTTCGGATGAGCAGTTCTTC. The full variable domain, completed using reference TRBV28 and TRBJ2-1, is DVKVTQSSRYLVKRTGEKVFLECVQDMDHENMFWYRQDPGLGLRLIYFSYDVKMKEKGDIPEGYSVSREKKERFSLILESASTNQTSMYLCASSLWGSDEQFFGPGTRLTVL.

This clonotype showed up just a few times. The CDR3 sequence is CASSSSGRATDTQYF. The CDR3 DNA is TGTGCCAGCAGTTCTAGCGGGAGGGCGACAGATACGCAGTATTTT. This sequence joins TRBV28 and TRBJ2-3; 12 bases are a match to TRBD2. Germline trimming cut 4 bases from V and 3 bases from J; bases unmatched to any gene: 2. This CDR3 has 15 amino acids. Germline assignment: CDR1 MDHEN and CDR2 SYDVKM.

This chain joins TRBV29-1 and TRBJ2-2; D perhaps matches TRBD1 (5 bases). This CDR3 comprises 15 residues. V lost 6 bases, J lost 5 bases, and 19 bases lay in between. Germline CDR1 SQVTM, CDR2 ANQGSEA. Here the CDR3 DNA reads TGCAGCGTCAGGGCCCAGGGCACGTTAACCGGGGAGCTGTTTTTT. It translates to CSVRAQGTLTGELFF.

The V call is TRBV7-9, the J call TRBJ2-5; the D is unclear. V gave up 2 bases and J gave up 6 bases, with 10 bases separating them. Germline-derived CDR1 and CDR2 are SEHNR and FQNEAQ (reference sequence). The length of the CDR3 is 13 residues. The CDR3 loop is CASSLSRAQTQYF. The CDR3 DNA is TGTGCCAGCAGCTTAAGTCGGGCCCAGACCCAGTACTTC.

Only a few counts were recorded for this clonotype. This rearrangement joins TRBV28 to TRBJ2-4; D is undetermined. V lost 2 bases and J 0 bases, leaving 20 bases between the germline ends. The CDR3 has 19 amino acids. Germline V gene sequence: CDR1 MDHEN, CDR2 SYDVKM. This CDR3 reads CASSLLTTTPQRAKNIQYF. In DNA form, the CDR3 reads TGTGCCAGCAGTTTACTAACAACCACCCCACAGAGAGCCAAAAACATTCAGTACTTC.

The chain links TRBV7-2 to TRBJ1-6, with D possibly matching TRBD1 (6 bases). Between the trimmed V and J ends, which lost 5 bases and 2 bases, there was a span of 10 bases. The germline V gene encodes CDR1 SGHTA and CDR2 FQGNSA. The CDR3 is 15 amino acids. CDR3 nucleotides: TGTGCCAGCAGCCCAGGGACAACCTATAATTCACCCCTCCACTTT. Its translation is CASSPGTTYNSPLHF.

This clonotype was counted between two and nine times. The chain has TRBV18 and TRBJ2-2, with D tentatively TRBD2 (5 bases). Germline values: CDR1 KGHSH, CDR2 LQKENI. The CDR3 extends over 15 amino acids. V was clipped by 2 bases and J by 3 bases, with 10 bases between them. CDR3 DNA sequence: TGTGCCAGCTCACCAAAGGACTCCTACACCGGGGAGCTGTTTTTT. This sequence encodes CASSPKDSYTGELFF.